These 28 T cell receptor beta chains came from one sample sequenced in a study of CD8 T cells in ankylosing spondylitis. TCRdb fed the 5' RACE reads into MiXCR, producing one record per CDR3 protein. Among 240,000 or so distinct CDR3 sequences, over 8.5% were seen once, and the ten largest hold nearly 7%. The sample comprised blood, either unsorted or a sorted T cell fraction (not recorded which). These receptors all stem from a male donor with ankylosing spondylitis or in good health (not recorded which).

The chain carries TRBV5-5 and TRBJ1-2, with 9 nucleotides matching TRBD1. Unmatched junction bases numbered 4, after V lost 1 base and J lost 0 bases. This CDR3 region has 16 residues. CDR1 and CDR2 (germline): SGHKS, YYEKEE (reference sequence). The CDR3 region is CASSLKGTGTNYGYTF. In nucleotides, the CDR3 is TGTGCCAGCAGCTTGAAGGGGACAGGGACTAACTATGGCTACACCTTC.

This clonotype showed up just a few times. The CDR3 here is CASSFGHSGQGSYGYTF. In DNA form, the CDR3 reads TGTGCCAGCAGCTTTGGACATTCCGGACAGGGTTCTTACGGCTACACCTTC. The chain employs TRBV7-2 and TRBJ1-2; 8 nucleotides align to TRBD1. This CDR3 contains 17 residues. The germline V gene has CDR1 SGHTA and CDR2 FQGNSA. Trimming at V came to 3 bases and at J to 8 bases, leaving 17 bases not matched to a gene.

The chain combines TRBV12-3 or TRBV12-4 with TRBJ2-3; 10 bases match TRBD2. V was pared by 6 bases and J by 2 bases, with 5 bases of the junction left unmatched. The CDR3 has 15 amino acids. This CDR3 is CASRTSGAFTDTQYF. The CDR3, as DNA: TGTGCCAGCAGAACTAGCGGGGCTTTCACAGATACGCAGTATTTT.

This chain uses TRBV20-1 with TRBJ2-1; 11 bases match TRBD2. There are 15 residues in the CDR3. From germline, CDR1 is DFQATT and CDR2 SNEGSKA (reference sequence). The V gene end was trimmed by 3 bases and the J gene end by 4 bases; junction bases not matched to a gene: 5. The CDR3 loop reads CSARPGLAVYNEQFF. The CDR3 DNA reads TGCAGTGCTAGGCCGGGACTAGCGGTTTACAATGAGCAGTTCTTC.

This clonotype was observed at least ten times. J is TRBJ1-1 and V is TRBV20-1, with TRBD1 matching over 8 bases. CDR3 length: 12 amino acids. Germline V lookup: CDR1 DFQATT, CDR2 SNEGSKA (reference sequence). Trimming cost V 4 bases and J 12 bases; bases outside gene matches: 10. CDR3 bases: TGCAGTGCTACCAGGGGGCAGGGGAAATCTTTCTTT. This sequence encodes CSATRGQGKSFF.

The V and J genes are TRBV7-9 and TRBJ1-5, with 10 bases that match TRBD1. CDR1 is SEHNR, CDR2 FQNEAQ, per germline (reference sequence). Trimming took 1 base from V and 7 from J; bases not matched to a gene: 10. The CDR3 extends over 17 amino acids. CDR3 nucleotide sequence: TGTGCCAGCAGCTTAGGGACAGGGGGTCCGGCCGGACAGCCCCAGCATTTT. This encodes CASSLGTGGPAGQPQHF.

This clonotype showed up many times. The chain couples TRBV20-1 to TRBJ2-3, with 12 positions matching TRBD2. V trimming: 4 bases; J trimming: 4 bases; junction bases outside the gene matches: 3. This CDR3 has 14 amino acids. Germline-derived CDR1 and CDR2 are DFQATT and SNEGSKA (reference sequence). This chain's CDR3 is CSATSSGRADTQYF. The CDR3 DNA is TGCAGTGCTACTTCTAGCGGGAGGGCAGATACGCAGTATTTT.

The table lists this clonotype with many counts. The chain recombines TRBV7-9 with TRBJ2-3; D gene uncertain. V shed 6 bases and J shed 2 bases, with 15 bases lying between them. Germline assignment: CDR1 SEHNR and CDR2 FQNEAQ (reference sequence). The CDR3 extends over 15 amino acids. CDR3: CASSPALRNTDTQYF. In nucleotides, the CDR3 is TGTGCCAGCAGTCCGGCTCTGCGAAACACAGATACGCAGTATTTT.

This clonotype came up a few times. The rearrangement joins TRBV7-2 to TRBJ2-7, with D unresolved. The CDR3 is made up of 15 amino acids. Trimming shortened V by 5 bases and J by 0 bases, and 14 bases separated the two germline ends. The V gene's germline CDR1 is SGHTA and CDR2 FQGNSA. The CDR3 reads CASSPSWHISYEQYF. The DNA of the CDR3 is TGTGCCAGCAGCCCTAGTTGGCATATCTCCTACGAGCAGTACTTC.

This clonotype was seen many times. The V gene is TRBV12-3 or TRBV12-4, the J gene TRBJ1-6; TRBD1 might be the D (5 bases). Deletions cut 1 base from V and 11 bases from J, with 12 bases between. This CDR3 has 14 amino acids. CDR3 region: CASSLGGRGAPLHF. CDR3 nucleotide sequence: TGTGCCAGCAGTTTAGGGGGCCGGGGTGCACCCCTCCACTTT.

Many counts were recorded for this clonotype. V usage is TRBV7-9 and J usage is TRBJ2-5; 7 bases are a match to TRBD1. This CDR3 region has 14 residues. The germline V gene encodes CDR1 SEHNR and CDR2 FQNEAQ (reference sequence). With V trimmed by 5 bases and J by 1 base, 4 bases remained unmatched. The CDR3 DNA reads as TGTGCCAGCAGCAGGGGACAGAGCCAAGAGACCCAGTACTTC. It codes for CASSRGQSQETQYF. Full variable domain (missing parts from reference TRBV7-9 and TRBJ2-5): DTGVSQNPRHKITKRGQNVTFRCDPISEHNRLYWYRQTLGQGPEFLTYFQNEAQLEKSRLLSDRFSAERPKGSFSTLEIQRTEQGDSAMYLCASSRGQSQETQYFGPGTRLLVL.

This clonotype was seen ten or more times. V is TRBV20-1 and J is TRBJ2-7; weak D call: TRBD2 (6 bases). Germline V gives CDR1 DFQATT, CDR2 SNEGSKA (reference sequence). The V and J ends lost 2 bases and 2 bases respectively, with 10 bases between them. CDR3 length equals 13 residues. DNA of the CDR3: TGCAGTGCTAGAACTCTAGCGCCCTACGAGCAGTACTTC. Translating it yields CSARTLAPYEQYF.

This clonotype was seen at least ten times. This rearrangement joins TRBV7-9 to TRBJ1-1; maybe TRBD1 (5 bases). Germline-derived CDR1 and CDR2 are SEHNR and FQNEAQ (reference sequence). The CDR3 length is 15 residues. V was cut by 3 bases and J by 0 bases, with 11 bases left in between. CDR3 region: CASSFEGRMNTEAFF. The CDR3 DNA is TGTGCCAGCAGCTTTGAGGGGAGAATGAACACTGAAGCTTTCTTT. Based on the CDR3 plus reference TRBV7-9 and TRBJ1-1, the full variable domain is DTGVSQNPRHKITKRGQNVTFRCDPISEHNRLYWYRQTLGQGPEFLTYFQNEAQLEKSRLLSDRFSAERPKGSFSTLEIQRTEQGDSAMYLCASSFEGRMNTEAFFGQGTRLTVV.

V is TRBV3-1 and J is TRBJ2-3; a weak D match, TRBD2 (6 bases). The CDR3 sequence is 15 residues long. Trimming pared 1 base from V and 5 bases from J, leaving 13 bases between. The germline CDR1 and CDR2 sequences are LGHDT and YNNKEL (reference sequence). The CDR3 reads CASSQGSAGRDTQYF. Written as DNA, the CDR3 is TGTGCCAGCAGCCAAGGCTCCGCGGGGAGAGATACGCAGTATTTT.

The genes are TRBV5-1 and TRBJ2-1; D unclear. Germline V gives CDR1 SGHRS, CDR2 YFSETQ. With 0 bases removed from V and 13 bases from J, the gap between germline ends came to 14 bases. This CDR3 spans 13 amino acids. This chain's CDR3 is CASSLGARPIQFF. The CDR3 DNA follows: TGCGCCAGCAGCTTGGGGGCCAGGCCCATACAGTTCTTC.

This clonotype has a handful of counts. This chain uses TRBV10-3 with TRBJ2-3; 11 nucleotides line up with TRBD2. The V gene end was trimmed by 6 bases and the J gene end by 5 bases; junction bases not matched to a gene: 7. Germline V gene data show CDR1 as ENHRY and CDR2 as SYGVKD. CDR3 length: 15 amino acids. CDR3 coding DNA: TGTGCCATCAGAATACTAGCGGGAGACAGAGATACGCAGTATTTT. Protein: CAIRILAGDRDTQYF.

In its sample, this clonotype was seen many times. The chain couples TRBV20-1 to TRBJ2-5, with TRBD2 matching 8 bases. The CDR3 loop spans 13 amino acids. V gave up 3 bases and J gave up 4 bases; unmatched junction bases: 4. The germline V gene encodes CDR1 DFQATT and CDR2 SNEGSKA (reference sequence). CDR3 nucleotides: TGCAGTGCTAGCGGGGGGGGGCTAGAGACCCAGTACTTC. It encodes CSASGGGLETQYF.

The table lists this clonotype with many counts. The chain employs TRBV20-1 and TRBJ2-1, with 10 bases fitting TRBD2. The CDR3 sequence is 14 residues long. Germline loops: CDR1 DFQATT, CDR2 SNEGSKA (reference sequence). Trimming removed 0 bases from V and 6 bases from J; junction bases left unmatched: 2. The CDR3 is CSARDSGRINEQFF. DNA of the CDR3: TGCAGTGCTAGAGATAGCGGGAGGATCAATGAGCAGTTCTTC.

This clonotype appeared many times. DNA of the CDR3: TGCAGTGCTAGACTACTTAAGACCAGGAGCACAGATACGCAGTATTTT. Encoded protein: CSARLLKTRSTDTQYF. The rearrangement links TRBV20-1 to TRBJ2-3; no definite D call. Between the trimmed V and J ends, which lost 2 bases and 0 bases, there was a span of 15 bases. The CDR3 extends over 16 amino acids. The V gene's germline CDR1 is DFQATT and CDR2 SNEGSKA (reference sequence).

This clonotype was seen a few times. V and J are TRBV7-9 and TRBJ2-5; possible D gene TRBD1, 6 bases. The CDR3 loop spans 15 amino acids. Between the trimmed V and J ends, which lost 1 base and 3 bases, there was a span of 12 bases. Germline CDR1 reads SEHNR; CDR2 reads FQNEAQ (reference sequence). This chain's CDR3 is CASSLVRHREETQYF. The CDR3 region has the DNA TGTGCCAGCAGCTTAGTTCGACACAGGGAAGAGACCCAGTACTTC.

This clonotype was seen at least ten times. The V and J genes are TRBV25-1 and TRBJ1-1, with D possibly TRBD1 on 5 matching bases. V was shortened by 2 bases and J by 6 bases, with 16 bases between the two germline ends. Germline V gene lookup returns CDR1 MGHDK and CDR2 SYGVNS. The CDR3 has 15 amino acids. The CDR3 nucleotides are TGTGCCAGCAGTGAAGGGGCAGGAGGTAGCTCTGAAGCTTTCTTT. This translates into CASSEGAGGSSEAFF.

This clonotype occurred many times. The chain joins TRBV29-1 to TRBJ2-1; the match to TRBD2 covers 7 bases. The CDR3 runs 14 residues. Per the germline V gene, CDR1 is SQVTM and CDR2 is ANQGSEA. V gave up 1 base and J gave up 9 bases; unmatched junction bases: 9. In DNA, the CDR3 is TGCAGCGTTGAAGTAGCCCGCGGGGGTGGTGAGCAGTTCTTC. As protein: CSVEVARGGGEQFF.

This clonotype has ten or more counts. This sequence joins TRBV29-1 and TRBJ1-1; 9 bases agree with TRBD1. Germline CDR1 is SQVTM and CDR2 is ANQGSEA. The CDR3 is 15 residues long. V dropped 6 bases and J dropped 0; count of bases not matched to a gene: 8. The CDR3 is CSVHARDRVNTEAFF. The CDR3 DNA is TGCAGCGTCCATGCCCGGGACAGGGTGAACACTGAAGCTTTCTTT. The full variable domain, its missing parts supplied by reference TRBV29-1 and TRBJ1-1, is SAVISQKPSRDICQRGTSLTIQCQVDSQVTMMFWYRQQPGQSLTLIATANQGSEATYESGFVIDKFPISRPNLTFSTLTVSNMSPEDSSIYLCSVHARDRVNTEAFFGQGTRLTVV.

This clonotype was counted ten times or more. The V call is TRBV19, the J call TRBJ2-3; TRBD1 aligns across 10 bases. The germline V gene has CDR1 LNHDA and CDR2 SQIVND (reference sequence). The junction had 14 bases not matched to a gene; V was cut back by 5 bases and J by 3 bases. The CDR3 loop spans 18 amino acids. The CDR3 nucleotides read TGTGCCAGTAGTGGCCGGGACAGGGGAAAGTTTTTTACAGATACGCAGTATTTT. Its translation: CASSGRDRGKFFTDTQYF.

In its sample, this clonotype was seen many times. The J gene is TRBJ1-2, the V gene TRBV29-1, with D possibly matching TRBD1 (5 bases). This CDR3 contains 16 residues. CDR1 is SQVTM and CDR2 is ANQGSEA in the germline V gene. V lost 7 bases to trimming and J lost 2 bases, with 23 bases between them. DNA of the CDR3: TGCAGCGCGTTCTACCCGAGGGGCGCCTTAAACTATGGCTACACCTTC. This translates into CSAFYPRGALNYGYTF.

There are many counts of this clonotype. The chain uses TRBV12-3 or TRBV12-4 and TRBJ1-3, with no clear D. The length of the CDR3 is 13 residues. V lost 8 bases to trimming and J lost 3 bases, with 11 bases between them. The CDR3 sequence is CASAWEVGNTIYF. The CDR3 DNA reads as TGTGCCAGCGCGTGGGAAGTTGGAAACACCATATATTTT.

This clonotype has a count of ten or more. The chain joins TRBV20-1 to TRBJ2-1; 12 bases match TRBD2. This CDR3 spans 16 amino acids. The ends lost 5 bases at V and 8 bases at J; junction bases unmatched: 13. Germline CDR1 DFQATT, CDR2 SNEGSKA (reference sequence). The CDR3 DNA reads TGCAGTGCTCCTACGCCAGGGACTAGCGGGCAGGATGAGCAGTTCTTC. It is translated as CSAPTPGTSGQDEQFF.

There are many counts of this clonotype. This sequence joins TRBV11-2 and TRBJ2-7; 8 nucleotides match TRBD2. The germline gives CDR1 SGHAT, CDR2 FQNNGV. The trim removed 1 base at V and 4 bases at J, leaving 9 bases unmatched. This CDR3 has 16 amino acids. The CDR3 loop reads CASSLGPAGGAYEQYF. The CDR3 nucleotides are TGTGCCAGCAGCTTAGGCCCGGCGGGAGGAGCTTACGAGCAGTACTTC.